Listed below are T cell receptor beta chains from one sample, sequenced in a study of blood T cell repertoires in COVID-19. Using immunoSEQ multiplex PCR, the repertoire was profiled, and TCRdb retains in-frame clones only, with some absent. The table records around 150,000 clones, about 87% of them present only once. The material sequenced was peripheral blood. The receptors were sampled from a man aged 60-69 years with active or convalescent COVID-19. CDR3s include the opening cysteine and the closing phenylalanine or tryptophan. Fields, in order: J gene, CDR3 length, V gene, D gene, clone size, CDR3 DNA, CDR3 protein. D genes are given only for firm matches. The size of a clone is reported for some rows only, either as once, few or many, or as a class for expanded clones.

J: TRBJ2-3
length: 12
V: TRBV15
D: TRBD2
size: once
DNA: TGTGCCACCAGCAGAGTAGCGGGACCCCAGTATTTT
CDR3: CATSRVAGPQYF

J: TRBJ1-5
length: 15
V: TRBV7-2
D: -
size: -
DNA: TGTGCCAGCAGCTTGGGGGCGATCAAGAATCAGCCCCAGCATTTT
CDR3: CASSLGAIKNQPQHF

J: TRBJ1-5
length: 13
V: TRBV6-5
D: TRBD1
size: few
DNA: TGTGCCAGCTCGGGACAGCAGAATCAGCCCCAGCATTTT
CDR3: CASSGQQNQPQHF

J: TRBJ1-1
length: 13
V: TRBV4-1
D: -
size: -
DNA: TGCGCCAGCAGCCAAGATTGGGTTCGAGGAGCTTTCTTT
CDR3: CASSQDWVRGAFF

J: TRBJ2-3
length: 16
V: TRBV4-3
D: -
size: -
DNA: TGCGCCAGCAGCCAGGGAGGTAGCGATAGCACAGATACGCAGTATTTT
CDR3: CASSQGGSDSTDTQYF

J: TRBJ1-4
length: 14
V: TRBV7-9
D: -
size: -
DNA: TGTGCCAGCAGCCCTGGCCCTCGCAATGAAAAACTGTTTTTT
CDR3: CASSPGPRNEKLFF

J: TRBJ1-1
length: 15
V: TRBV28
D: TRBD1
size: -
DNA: TGTGCCAGCAGTCCCTTGGACAGGGGGAGAACTGAAGCTTTCTTT
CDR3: CASSPLDRGRTEAFF

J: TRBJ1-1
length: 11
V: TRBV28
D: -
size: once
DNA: TGTGCCAGCAGTTCTCTGCGGAAAGCTTTCTTT
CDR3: CASSSLRKAFF

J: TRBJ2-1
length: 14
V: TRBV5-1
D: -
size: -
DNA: TGCGCCAGCAGCTTGGAGAGGATGGTAAATGAGCAGTTCTTC
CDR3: CASSLERMVNEQFF

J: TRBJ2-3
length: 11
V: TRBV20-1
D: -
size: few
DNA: TGCAGTGCTAGAGCGGCGGGTACGCAGTATTTT
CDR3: CSARAAGTQYF

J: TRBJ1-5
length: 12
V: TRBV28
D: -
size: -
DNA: TGTGCCAGCAGGGCCGGCAGGCAGCCCCAGCATTTT
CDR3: CASRAGRQPQHF

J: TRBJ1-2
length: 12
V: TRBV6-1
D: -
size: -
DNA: TGTGCCAGCAGTGAAGGTCCGGTGGGCTACACCTTC
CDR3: CASSEGPVGYTF

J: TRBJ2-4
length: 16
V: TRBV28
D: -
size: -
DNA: TGTGCCAGCAGTACCCCTATTTATCTGGCCAAAAACATTCAGTACTTC
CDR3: CASSTPIYLAKNIQYF

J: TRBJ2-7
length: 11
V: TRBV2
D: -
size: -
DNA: TGTGCCAGCGAAGGAGTTTTCGAGCAGTACTTC
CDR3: CASEGVFEQYF

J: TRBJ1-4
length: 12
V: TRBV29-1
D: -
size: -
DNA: TGCAGCGTGGACGGACTCGAGGAAAAACTGTTTTTT
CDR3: CSVDGLEEKLFF

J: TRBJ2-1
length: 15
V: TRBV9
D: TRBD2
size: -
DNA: TGTGCCAGCAGCTGGGGACTAGCGGAGTACAATGAGCAGTTCTTC
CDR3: CASSWGLAEYNEQFF

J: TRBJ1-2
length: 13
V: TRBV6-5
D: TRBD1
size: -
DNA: TGTGCCAGCAGTTTTCGACAGGGAGGTGGCTACACCTTC
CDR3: CASSFRQGGGYTF

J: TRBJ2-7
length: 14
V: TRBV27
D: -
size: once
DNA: TGTGCCAGCAGTTCCGACAGGCAAACCTACGAGCAGTACTTC
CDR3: CASSSDRQTYEQYF

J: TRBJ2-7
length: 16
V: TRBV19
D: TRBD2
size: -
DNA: TGTGCCAGTAGTCCCGGGACTAGCGGGCCGATCTACGAGCAGTACTTC
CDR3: CASSPGTSGPIYEQYF

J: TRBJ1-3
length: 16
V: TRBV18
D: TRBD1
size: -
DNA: TGTGCCAGCTCACTCGGACAGGGAGGTGCTGGAAACACCATATATTTT
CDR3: CASSLGQGGAGNTIYF

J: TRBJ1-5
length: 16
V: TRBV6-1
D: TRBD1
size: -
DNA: TGTGCCAGCAGTGACCGGACAGGGTTGGTGAATCAGCCCCAGCATTTT
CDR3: CASSDRTGLVNQPQHF

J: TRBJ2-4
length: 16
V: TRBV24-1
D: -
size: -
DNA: TGTGCCACCAGTGGGGGCCGGGCAGAAGCCAAAAACATTCAGTACTTC
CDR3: CATSGGRAEAKNIQYF

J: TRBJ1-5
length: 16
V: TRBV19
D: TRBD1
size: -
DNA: TGTGCCAGTAGTAACCTTGACAGGGGCGGCAATCAGCCCCAGCATTTT
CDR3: CASSNLDRGGNQPQHF

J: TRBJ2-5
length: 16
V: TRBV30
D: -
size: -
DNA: TGTGCCTGGAGTGTATTCAAGGGCAGAGGGCAAGAGACCCAGTACTTC
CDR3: CAWSVFKGRGQETQYF

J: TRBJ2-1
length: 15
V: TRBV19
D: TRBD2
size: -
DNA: TGTGCCAGTAGTACACTAGCGGGATCCCTCAATGAGCAGTTCTTC
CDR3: CASSTLAGSLNEQFF

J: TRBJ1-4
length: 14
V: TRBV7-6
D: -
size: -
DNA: TGTGCCAGCAGCTTAGAACAGGGAGTTGGAAAACTGTTTTTT
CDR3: CASSLEQGVGKLFF

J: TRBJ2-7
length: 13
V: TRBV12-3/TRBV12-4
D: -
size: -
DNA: TGTGCCAGCAGTTCGATGGACATCCACGAGCAGTACTTC
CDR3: CASSSMDIHEQYF

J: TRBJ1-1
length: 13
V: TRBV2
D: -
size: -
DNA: TGTGCCAGCAGTGAAGACACAAACACTGAAGCTTTCTTT
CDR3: CASSEDTNTEAFF

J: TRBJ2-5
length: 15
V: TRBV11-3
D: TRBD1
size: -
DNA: TGTGCCAGCAGCCACGGGACAGGGGGCAGGGGGACCCAGTACTTC
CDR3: CASSHGTGGRGTQYF

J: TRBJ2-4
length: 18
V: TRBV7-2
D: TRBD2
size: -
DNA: TGTGCCAGCAGCTTAGCGTTGCGAGCGGGACGAGCCAAAAACATTCAGTACTTC
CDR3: CASSLALRAGRAKNIQYF

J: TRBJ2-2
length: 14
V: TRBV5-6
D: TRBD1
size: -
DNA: TGTGCCAGCAGCTTACAGGGGTGGACCGGGGAGCTGTTTTTT
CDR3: CASSLQGWTGELFF

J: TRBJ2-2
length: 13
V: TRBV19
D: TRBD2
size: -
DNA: TGTGCCAGTAGATCGGGGGGAATCGGGGAGCTGTTTTTT
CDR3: CASRSGGIGELFF

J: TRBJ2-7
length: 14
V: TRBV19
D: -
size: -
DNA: TGTGCCAGTAGCGGATCCGGGTCTTCCTACGAGCAGTACTTC
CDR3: CASSGSGSSYEQYF

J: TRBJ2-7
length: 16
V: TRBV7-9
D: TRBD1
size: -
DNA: TGTGCCAGCAGCTTATTTGTGGGACAGGGCGCCCACGAGCAGTACTTC
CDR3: CASSLFVGQGAHEQYF

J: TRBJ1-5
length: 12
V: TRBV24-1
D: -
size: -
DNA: TGTGCCACCAGTGATGCCCTAGGGCCCCAGCATTTT
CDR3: CATSDALGPQHF

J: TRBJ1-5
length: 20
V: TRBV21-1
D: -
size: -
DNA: TGTGCCAGCAGCAAATGGCCCGACCTCTTTGACAGGGTAGGCAATCAGCCCCAGCATTTT
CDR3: CASSKWPDLFDRVGNQPQHF

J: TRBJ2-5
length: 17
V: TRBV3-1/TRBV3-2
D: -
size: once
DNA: TGTGCCAGCAGCCAAGAGCCCCGTTGGCGGGCTCAAGAGACCCAGTACTTC
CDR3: CASSQEPRWRAQETQYF

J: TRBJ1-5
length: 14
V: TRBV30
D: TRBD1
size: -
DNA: TGTGCCTGGACAGGGGGCAGTGGCAATCAGCCCCAGCATTTT
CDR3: CAWTGGSGNQPQHF

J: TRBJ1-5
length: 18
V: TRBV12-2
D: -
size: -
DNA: TGTGCAAGTCGCTTATTTCCCGTCCAAACAGGGGATAATCAGCCCCAGCATTTT
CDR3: CASRLFPVQTGDNQPQHF

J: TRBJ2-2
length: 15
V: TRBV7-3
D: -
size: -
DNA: TGTGCCAGCAGCTTAGTCTCAGGGTCGGTCGGGGAGCTGTTTTTT
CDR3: CASSLVSGSVGELFF

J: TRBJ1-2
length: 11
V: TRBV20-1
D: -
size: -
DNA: TGCAGTGCTACGGACGGCGGGGGCTACACCTTC
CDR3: CSATDGGGYTF

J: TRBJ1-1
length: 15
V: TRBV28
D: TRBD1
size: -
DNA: TGTGCCAGCAGTTTATCTTCAGGGGGAGGCACTGAAGCTTTCTTT
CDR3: CASSLSSGGGTEAFF

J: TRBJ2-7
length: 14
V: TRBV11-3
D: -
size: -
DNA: TGTGCCAGCAGCTTAGGGGACTCTACCTACGAGCAGTACTTC
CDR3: CASSLGDSTYEQYF

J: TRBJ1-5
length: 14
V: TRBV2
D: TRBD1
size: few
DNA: TGTGCCAGCAGTGTTGACAGGGTCAATCAGCCCCAGCATTTT
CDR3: CASSVDRVNQPQHF

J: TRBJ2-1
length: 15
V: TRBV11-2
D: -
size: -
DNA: TGTGCCAGCAGCTCCGGGGGTTTCTCCTACAATGAGCAGTTCTTC
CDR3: CASSSGGFSYNEQFF

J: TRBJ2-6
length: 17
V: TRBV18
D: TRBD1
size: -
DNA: TGTGCCAGCTCACCCCGGGACAGGGGATCTGGGGCCAACGTCCTGACTTTC
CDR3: CASSPRDRGSGANVLTF

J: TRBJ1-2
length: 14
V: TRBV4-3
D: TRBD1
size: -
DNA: TGCGCCAGCAGCCAGTGGACAGGGCTTTATGGCTACACCTTC
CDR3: CASSQWTGLYGYTF

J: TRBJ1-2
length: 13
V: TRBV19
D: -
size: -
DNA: TGTGCCAGTAGTACCCTCGGGGGCTATGGCTACACCTTC
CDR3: CASSTLGGYGYTF

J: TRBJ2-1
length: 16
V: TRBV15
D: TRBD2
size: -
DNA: TGTGCCACCAGCAGAGCCGGGACTAGCGGGAAGGGGGAGCAGTTCTTC
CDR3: CATSRAGTSGKGEQFF

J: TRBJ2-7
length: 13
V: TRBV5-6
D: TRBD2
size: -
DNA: TGTGCCAGCAGCACCGGGACTAGCGGCGAGCAGTACTTC
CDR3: CASSTGTSGEQYF